The subject of this entry is one TCR beta chain. Which antigen it targets is not known. Base qualities are not provided; no much larger clone lies one nucleotide away. The CDR3 regions of human TCRbeta chains were analyzed by immunosequencing. The authors' pipeline ran thus. Repertoire TCRs were checked for matches against a reference library of SARS-CoV-2-specific TCRs that had been generated using the MIRA antigen-specificity platform. Breadth was defined as the fraction of unique TCRs that were SARS-CoV-2-associated, and depth was defined as the fraction of total T cells that were SARS-CoV-2-associated. Using the MIRA data, every spike-specific TCR was mapped to the spike region that the TCR reacted to and assigned to either a CD4 or a CD8 class. Log10-transformed breadth and depth values were compared by one-way ANOVA with Sidak's multiple comparisons tests. The immuneACCESS repertoire file appears here via TCRdb, limited to in-frame rearrangements. These files lack a portion of the clones; in checked studies, under half of the deficit traces to unresolved V genes, and the cause of the others is not known. V and J calls and clone size are as listed in that table; D and trimming were resolved from the DNA. The sample includes some 25,000 clones, with around 86% observed a single time. The biggest ten clones account for roughly 30% of the sample.

V drops 3 bases and J drops 8 bases, leaving 10 bases in between. The CDR3 contains 11 residues, cysteine and phenylalanine counted. The entry retains the CDR3 DNA only, 33 bases that are in frame from base 1. CDR1 and CDR2 (DFQATT, SNEGSKA) derive from the germline V gene (reference sequence). The sample's time point label, decoded: about 28 days (+/-7) after the second vaccine dose. AZD1222 recipients given second doses at about 4 weeks or at about 12 weeks were pooled, since spike-specific TCR depth and breadth were not found to differ between the two schedules. Vaccinee samples came from UK trials COV001 and COV002, including a single-blind randomized controlled phase 2/3 trial of AZD1222 (ChAdOx1 nCoV-19) in healthy adults. For TCRbeta chain sequencing, PBMC samples were collected from trial participants at day 0 and at day 28 after the second dose. These data come from a study of T cell responses to AZD1222 COVID-19 vaccine listed by TCRdb under 2021. For the study in its entirety: A total of approximately 240 trial participants underwent TCR sequencing, of whom about 200 received two doses of AZD1222 and about 26 received two doses of the MenACWY control vaccine. Trial participants were enrolled by age into subgroups of 18-55, 56-69 and 70-plus years, and approximately 150, 30 and 60 TCR-sequenced participants, respectively, were included in these subgroups.

Study-wide findings and limitations: Spike-specific TCR breadth and depth rose significantly after two AZD1222 doses compared with day 0 and with MenACWY recipients. Participants were mostly white British and included more females than males, and it was suggested by the authors that clonal diversity may have been underestimated. Because no day 14 peak-response samples were available, the repertoires could be characterized only after the peak T cell response. In the small 56-69-year group, the increase in depth fell short of significance, most likely because of low power. Conclusions about previously exposed vaccinees are limited because only 5 or 6 AZD1222 recipients were SARS-CoV-2 seropositive at baseline. Nearly half of unique spike-specific TCRs reportedly recognized epitopes outside regions mutated in the B.1.351 and B.1.1.7 variants. Vaccine-associated CD4 TCRs spanned the whole spike protein, with dominant responses in regions 160-218 and 743-854.

This receptor was obtained from an adult who received the AZD1222 COVID-19 vaccine. The chain was built from TRBV20-1 and TRBJ1-1; no D gene call is confident. The sequences come from peripheral blood, collected 28 days after the second AZD1222 dose. The DNA is TGCAGTGCTAGTCAGGTCTGGGAAGCTTTCTTT. This sequence encodes CSASQVWEAFF.